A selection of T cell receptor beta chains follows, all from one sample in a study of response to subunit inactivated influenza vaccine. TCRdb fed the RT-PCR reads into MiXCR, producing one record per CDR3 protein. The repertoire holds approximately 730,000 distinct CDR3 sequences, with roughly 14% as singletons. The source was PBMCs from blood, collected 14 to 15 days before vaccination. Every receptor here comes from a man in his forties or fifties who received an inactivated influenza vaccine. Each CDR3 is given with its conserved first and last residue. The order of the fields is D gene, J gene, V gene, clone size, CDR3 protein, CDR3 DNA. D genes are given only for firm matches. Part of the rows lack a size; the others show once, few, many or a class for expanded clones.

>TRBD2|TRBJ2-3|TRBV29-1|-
CSVEGVAGTSSISRGDTQYF
TGCAGCGTTGAAGGGGTCGCCGGGACTAGCTCCATTTCCCGCGGAGATACGCAGTATTTT
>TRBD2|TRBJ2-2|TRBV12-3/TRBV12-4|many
CASSLAGDTGELFF
TGTGCCAGCAGCCTAGCGGGGGACACCGGGGAGCTGTTTTTT
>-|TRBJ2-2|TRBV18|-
CASSPTFDRNTGELFF
TGTGCCAGCTCACCGACCTTCGACAGGAACACCGGGGAGCTGTTTTTT
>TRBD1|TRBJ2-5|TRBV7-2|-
CASSGRTGLYQETQYF
TGTGCCAGCAGCGGTCGGACAGGCCTGTACCAAGAGACCCAGTACTTC
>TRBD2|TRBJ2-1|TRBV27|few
CASSPPGGLAGEQFF
TGTGCCAGCAGTCCCCCGGGGGGACTAGCGGGGGAGCAGTTCTTC
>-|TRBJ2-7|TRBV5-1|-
CASSLELGREQYF
TGCGCCAGCAGCCTGGAATTGGGGCGCGAGCAGTACTTC
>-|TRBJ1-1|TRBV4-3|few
CASSHDTGYNTEAFF
TGCGCCAGCAGCCACGATACAGGATACAACACTGAAGCTTTCTTT
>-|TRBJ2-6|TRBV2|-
CASSDKALGAGANVLTF
TGTGCCAGCAGTGACAAGGCCCTCGGTGCTGGGGCCAACGTCCTGACTTTC
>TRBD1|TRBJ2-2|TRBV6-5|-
CASSYSRDRGDRAMFF
TGTGCCAGCAGTTACTCGCGGGACAGGGGGGACAGGGCGATGTTTTTT
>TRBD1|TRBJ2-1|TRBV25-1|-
CASSGPTGGFNNEQFF
TGTGCCAGCAGTGGACCCACAGGGGGCTTCAACAATGAGCAGTTCTTC
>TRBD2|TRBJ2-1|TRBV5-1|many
CASSLLASGRMNEQFF
TGCGCCAGCAGCTTGTTGGCTAGCGGGAGGATGAATGAGCAGTTCTTC
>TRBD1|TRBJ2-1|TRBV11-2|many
CASSFPTTGGSNGVSYNEQFF
TGTGCCAGCAGCTTCCCGACGACAGGGGGATCGAATGGAGTCTCCTACAATGAGCAGTTCTTC
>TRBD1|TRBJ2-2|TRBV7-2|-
CASSSTGVDTGELFF
TGTGCCAGCAGCTCGACAGGGGTTGACACCGGGGAGCTGTTTTTT
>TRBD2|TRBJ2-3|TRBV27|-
CASSLYPSGRADTQYF
TGTGCCAGCAGTTTATACCCTAGCGGGAGGGCAGATACGCAGTATTTT
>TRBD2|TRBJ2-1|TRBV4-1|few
CASSQLGTSNEQFF
TGCGCCAGCAGCCAGTTAGGGACTAGCAATGAGCAGTTCTTC